These T cell receptor beta chains were read from a single sample in a study of beta chain features in type 1 diabetes. Method: immunoSEQ multiplex PCR; TCRdb's copy keeps in-frame clones and lacks some. The sample contains a few hundred thousand clones, approximately 13% of which appear only once. The sequencing sample was made of naive CD4+ T cells from blood. These receptors all stem from a man aged 25-45 years with type 1 diabetes. The CDR3 runs from the conserved cysteine through the conserved F or W. Size values are once, few and many counts, or a class for expanded clones, and some rows have none.

clone size	J gene	V gene	CDR3 protein
.	TRBJ1-5	TRBV19	CASSIGTGGNQPQHF
few	TRBJ2-6	TRBV10-3	CAISETGNPSSGANVLTF
.	TRBJ2-1	TRBV15	CATSRDTGFDEQFF
.	TRBJ1-3	TRBV4-2	CASSQKRDTIVSGNTIYF
.	TRBJ2-5	TRBV27	CASSSPTDYQETQYF
few	TRBJ1-1	TRBV18	CASSPSGNTEAFF
.	TRBJ2-1	TRBV6-1	CASSEVGRDEQFF
.	TRBJ1-1	TRBV28	CASSFPPPTDTEAFF
.	TRBJ1-6	TRBV6-6	CASSLGQGDNSPLHF
few	TRBJ1-1	TRBV7-2	CASSLGGEAFF
.	TRBJ2-7	TRBV7-9	CASSLVLRGLSSYEQYF
.	TRBJ2-5	TRBV9	CASSEGQGQETQYF
few	TRBJ2-5	TRBV2	CASSESSGRVVETQYF
.	TRBJ1-4	TRBV19	CASISGVLGEKLFF
few	TRBJ2-1	TRBV9	CASSEGTGGIYNEQFF
.	TRBJ2-7	TRBV5-1	CASSNGQVFPYEQYF
.	TRBJ1-2	TRBV11-2	CASSPFGSGGYTF
few	TRBJ1-2	TRBV29-1	CSATGSNYGYTF
few	TRBJ1-1	TRBV10-3	CAARLGQPNTEAFF
.	TRBJ1-2	TRBV7-2	CASTQSALTVNYGYTF
.	TRBJ1-5	TRBV7-9	CASSLTGVQPQHF
few	TRBJ2-7	TRBV7-2	CASSPQGHLGEQYF
.	TRBJ2-1	TRBV5-1	CASSRGAGTSGYNEQFF
few	TRBJ1-1	TRBV5-1	CASSVGQGGNTEAFF
few	TRBJ2-5	TRBV7-8	CASSLGRVYETQYF
.	TRBJ2-1	TRBV11-2	CASSSTSGRAFEQFF
.	TRBJ2-1	TRBV29-1	CSVTGDYNEQFF
once	TRBJ2-7	TRBV5-1	CASSLVTSADSYEQYF
.	TRBJ1-2	TRBV11-2	CASTHNRHYGYTF
few	TRBJ1-4	TRBV29-1	CSVRLYNEKLFF
.	TRBJ1-5	TRBV6-6	CASGEGAGQPQHF
few	TRBJ2-2	TRBV2	CASSRSGARTGELFF
.	TRBJ2-7	TRBV11-2	CASSVQPGTVYEQYF
.	TRBJ1-3	TRBV18	CASSPPVRAGNTIYF
.	TRBJ2-7	TRBV29-1	CSVRTGYYEQYF
few	TRBJ2-1	TRBV10-3	CAISRLELQEGYNEQFF
few	TRBJ2-6	TRBV9	CASSVVPPSSGANVLTF
few	TRBJ2-6	TRBV14	CASSPQGLSSGANVLTF
few	TRBJ2-3	TRBV7-9	CASDSRQSGSRSDTQYF
.	TRBJ2-3	TRBV6-4	CASSPVAGASTDTQYF
.	TRBJ2-5	TRBV7-2	CASSRTVTQETQYF
few	TRBJ2-2	TRBV9	CASSTRTGKNTGELFF
once	TRBJ1-2	TRBV12-5	CASGFGTGLYGYTF
few	TRBJ2-2	TRBV28	CASSPGIATGELFF
.	TRBJ2-2	TRBV6-1	CASRVDRGRTGELFF
.	TRBJ2-1	TRBV7-9	CASSLWGGRAGNEQFF
.	TRBJ2-6	TRBV6-6	CASISSGANVLTF
few	TRBJ1-2	TRBV5-4	CASRLAGDGYTF
.	TRBJ1-2	TRBV19	CASSIDGALWGYTF
few	TRBJ2-1	TRBV5-1	CASSKGQGGNEQFF
.	TRBJ2-7	TRBV7-9	CASSPPPGADGEQYF
few	TRBJ2-3	TRBV5-1	CASSQGQAPDTQYF